In its sample, the clone carrying this T cell receptor (beta chain) ranks as medium-sized (0.01 to 0.1%). This sample was included in a study of T-cell memory formation after mild COVID-19. TCRdb independently ran MiXCR on the 5' RACE reads; one entry per CDR3 protein. The data hold fewer than 5,500 distinct CDR3 sequences, with roughly 44% observed a single time. This receptor was obtained from an adult who had mild COVID-19 (a few samples of this study predate the infection). Cell type and time point are not known. The specimen was PBMCs or a T cell subset sorted from them (not recorded which).

The CDR3 DNA is TGTGCCAGCAGTTCGGGACTGGGGAATTGGCCCCAGCATTTT. Translation gives CASSSGLGNWPQHF. This chain uses TRBV27 with TRBJ1-5; tentative D call: TRBD1 (5 bases). Germline V gene lookup returns CDR1 MNHEY and CDR2 SMNVEV (reference sequence). This CDR3 has 14 residues. The V end was cut by 4 bases, the J end by 9 bases, with 16 bases between.